Following are 17 T cell receptor beta chains from one sample sequenced in a study of T cells in Graves' hyperthyroidism and ophthalmopathy. Using RNA transcripts as the source, TCR beta CDR3 regions were amplified. First-round RT-PCR of the TCR CDR3 relied on the HTBI primer set. TCRdb recomputed calls from the multiplex PCR reads with MiXCR, one row per CDR3 protein. The sample yields about 520,000 distinct CDR3 sequences, approximately 25% seen once. The specimen sequenced was blood. Receptor source: a woman in her twenties or thirties with Graves' ophthalmopathy.

In its sample, this clonotype was seen many times. The J gene is TRBJ2-5, the V gene TRBV11-2, with TRBD2 matching over 9 bases. After removal of 1 base from V and 0 bases from J, the junction contained 3 bases not matched to a gene. The germline V gene has CDR1 SGHAT and CDR2 FQNNGV. The CDR3 spans 16 residues. DNA of the CDR3: TGTGCCAGCAGCTTAGCCGGGACTAGCTACCAAGAGACCCAGTACTTC. Its translation: CASSLAGTSYQETQYF.

This CDR3 reads CASTTSGKETQYF. CDR3 nucleotides: TGCGCCAGCACCACTAGCGGCAAAGAGACCCAGTACTTC. V usage is TRBV5-1 and J usage is TRBJ2-5; 8 positions match TRBD2. This CDR3 is 13 amino acids long. Per germline, CDR1 SGHRS and CDR2 YFSETQ. The V gene end was trimmed by 6 bases and the J gene end by 3 bases; junction bases not matched to a gene: 4.

This clonotype appeared a few times. The chain links TRBV12-3 or TRBV12-4 to TRBJ1-5; D not resolved. V dropped 7 bases and J dropped 0 bases, with 10 bases sitting between them. The CDR3 is made up of 14 amino acids. CDR3 protein: CASTPSHSNQPQHF. DNA for the CDR3: TGTGCCAGCACTCCGAGCCATAGCAATCAGCCCCAGCATTTT.

Many counts were recorded for this clonotype. This chain uses TRBV28 with TRBJ2-5; 7 positions agree with TRBD1. This CDR3 has 15 amino acids. The germline gives CDR1 MDHEN, CDR2 SYDVKM. V was clipped by 4 bases and J by 2 bases; unmatched bases: 7. CDR3 region: CASSSPGQQQETQYF. The DNA of the CDR3 is TGTGCCAGCAGTTCCCCGGGACAGCAACAAGAGACCCAGTACTTC.

The chain links TRBV12-3 or TRBV12-4 to TRBJ1-3, with D possibly being TRBD1 (5 bases). The CDR3 runs to 16 residues. V was trimmed by 9 bases and J by 0 bases, leaving 18 bases between them. CDR3 bases: TGTGCCAGTAAGGGGCCGACAGTCATCTCTGGAAACACCATATATTTT. Its translation: CASKGPTVISGNTIYF.

The table lists this clonotype with many counts. The V call is TRBV19, the J call TRBJ1-1; D gene uncertain. Germline-derived CDR1 and CDR2 are LNHDA and SQIVND (reference sequence). The CDR3 consists of 14 residues. V lost 3 bases and J 3 bases, leaving 11 bases between the germline ends. The CDR3 DNA reads TGTGCCAGTAGTATCGGGAGCTCGGACACTGAAGCTTTCTTT. This sequence encodes CASSIGSSDTEAFF.

The CDR3 DNA is TGTGCCAGCAGTGTGACAGGACCCCCTACCTACGAGCAGTACTTC. As protein: CASSVTGPPTYEQYF. This chain uses TRBV2 with TRBJ2-7; possibly TRBD1 for D (6 bases). Per germline, CDR1 SNHLY and CDR2 FYNNEI. This CDR3 contains 15 residues. Trimming left V 4 bases short and J 2 bases short, with 15 bases between.

A note on this clonotype: A read error may explain this, as a much larger clone is one base away. The chain is built from TRBV7-9 and TRBJ2-5, with D possibly being TRBD2 (6 bases). This CDR3 is 13 amino acids long. Germline V gene lookup returns CDR1 SEHNR and CDR2 FQNEAQ (reference sequence). The CDR3 here is CASSKTGEETEYF. The CDR3 coding sequence is TGTGCCAGCAGCAAGACGGGGGAAGAGACCGAGTACTTC.

The chain employs TRBV19 and TRBJ1-5, with 8 positions matching TRBD1. Germline V CDR1 and CDR2: LNHDA, SQIVND (reference sequence). The length of the CDR3 is 13 residues. Trimming took 5 bases from V and 15 from J; bases not matched to a gene: 12. The CDR3 loop is CASSAGGYERWHF. CDR3 nucleotides: TGTGCCAGTAGTGCAGGGGGCTATGAACGTTGGCATTTT.

This clonotype was seen many times. CDR3 sequence: CASSLEGSYVNSPLHF. The CDR3 nucleotides are TGTGCCAGCAGTTTGGAGGGCAGTTATGTTAATTCACCCCTCCACTTT. This chain joins TRBV28 and TRBJ1-6, with D hard to call. The CDR3 extends over 16 amino acids. The V gene's germline CDR1 is MDHEN and CDR2 SYDVKM. V was pared by 3 bases and J by 6 bases, with 15 bases between.

The chain joins TRBV12-3 or TRBV12-4 to TRBJ1-2; TRBD1 matches at 8 bases. The CDR3 runs to 13 residues. V lost 3 bases, J lost 7 bases, and 4 bases stayed unmatched. CDR3 loop: CASSFLGQGGYTF. For the CDR3, the DNA is TGTGCCAGCAGTTTCCTCGGACAGGGTGGCTACACCTTC.

In this sample, this clonotype turned up many times. CDR3 nucleotides: TGCAGTGCTAGAGAATCAGACAGGGGTAACTACTACGAGCAGTACTTC. It is translated as CSARESDRGNYYEQYF. The chain combines TRBV20-1 with TRBJ2-7, with TRBD1 matching over 8 bases. After removal of 0 bases from V and 3 bases from J, the junction contained 10 bases not matched to a gene. CDR1 and CDR2 (germline): DFQATT, SNEGSKA (reference sequence). CDR3 size: 16 residues.

This clonotype occurred a few times. The chain employs TRBV29-1 and TRBJ2-7; possible D gene TRBD1, 6 bases. Germline V lookup: CDR1 SQVTM, CDR2 ANQGSEA. The length of the CDR3 is 13 residues. Trimming shortened V by 6 bases and J by 2 bases, and 14 bases separated the two germline ends. In DNA, the CDR3 is TGCAGCGTGACCGGGACACGAGCCTACGAGCAGTACTTC. Translation: CSVTGTRAYEQYF.

At least ten counts were recorded for this clonotype. The chain couples TRBV19 to TRBJ1-5; unclear D gene. The CDR3 is 16 amino acids. Trimming stripped 3 bases from V and 5 bases from J, with 17 bases between. Germline lookup yields CDR1 LNHDA and CDR2 SQIVND (reference sequence). The CDR3 bases are TGTGCCAGTAGTATCCAGCAGGCGATCGTGGATCAGCCCCAGCATTTT. It yields the protein CASSIQQAIVDQPQHF.

CDR3 sequence (DNA): TGTGCCAGCAGCTTAGCAGGGGGCGGCTGGGAGACCCAGTACTTC. Translation gives CASSLAGGGWETQYF. The chain uses TRBV7-2 and TRBJ2-5; 7 nucleotides align to TRBD1. The CDR3 is made up of 15 amino acids. V trimming: 0 bases; J trimming: 5 bases; junction bases outside the gene matches: 6. Germline values: CDR1 SGHTA, CDR2 FQGNSA.

This chain connects TRBV12-3 or TRBV12-4 to TRBJ2-7, with D uncertain. The V and J ends lost 5 bases and 1 base respectively, with 12 bases between them. This CDR3 region has 14 residues. In DNA, the CDR3 is TGTGCCAGCAGTGCCCTGGCCAGATCCTACGAGCAGTACTTC. Translation gives CASSALARSYEQYF.

This clonotype was picked up many times. This chain connects TRBV29-1 to TRBJ2-2; TRBD1 agrees at 8 bases. J gave up 4 bases and V 6 bases, and 7 bases lay outside the gene matches. The V gene's germline CDR1 is SQVTM and CDR2 ANQGSEA. The CDR3 sequence is 14 residues long. The CDR3 region has the DNA TGCAGCGTCTCCCTAGGGACAGGCACCGGGGAGCTGTTTTTT. It is translated as CSVSLGTGTGELFF.